Each of the 16 T cell receptor beta chains below was sequenced from the same sample in a study of post-analysis software for immune sequencing data. Study results and caveats: TRBV segments more frequent in patients than in controls numbered about five and included TRBV5-6, TRBV5-1 and TRBV20-1.

These receptors have no identified antigens. Every TCR beta cDNA library bore unique molecular identifiers. TCRdb independently ran MiXCR on the PCR reads; one entry per CDR3 protein. The data contain around 500,000 distinct CDR3 sequences, about a third of them singletons. The sample was blood. These receptors were collected from a girl younger than 18 with multiple sclerosis.

In its sample, this clonotype was seen a few times. The chain links TRBV9 to TRBJ2-3, with TRBD1 as a possible D gene (5 bases). Germline CDR1 SGDLS, CDR2 YYNGEE. The germline V and J ends were trimmed by 0 bases and 5 bases, with 10 bases remaining between them. The CDR3 length is 14 residues. CDR3: CASSVVQRGDTQYF. CDR3 sequence (DNA): TGTGCCAGCAGCGTAGTCCAAAGGGGAGATACGCAGTATTTT.

CDR3 nucleotide sequence: TGTGCCAGCAGCTCCAGCAGGGACGAAGAGACCCAGTACTTC. Its translation is CASSSSRDEETQYF. The chain joins TRBV7-9 to TRBJ2-5; TRBD1 or TRBD2 may be the D gene (5 bases each). The germline gives CDR1 SEHNR, CDR2 FQNEAQ (reference sequence). This CDR3 region has 14 residues. Between the trimmed V and J ends, which lost 4 bases and 3 bases, there was a span of 12 bases.

CDR3: CASSLRSTVNTEAFF. The CDR3 DNA sequence: TGTGCCAGCAGCTTGAGGAGTACAGTGAACACTGAAGCTTTCTTT. V usage is TRBV5-5 and J usage is TRBJ1-1, with D uncertain. V gave up 1 base and J gave up 0 bases, with 10 bases separating them. CDR1 is SGHKS and CDR2 is YYEKEE in the germline V gene (reference sequence). CDR3 length: 15 amino acids.

This clonotype was recorded a few times. The chain is built from TRBV6-2 or TRBV6-3 and TRBJ1-2, with D unclear. The CDR3 has 11 amino acids. CDR1 and CDR2 (germline): MNHEY, SVGEGT. V shed 6 bases and J shed 7 bases, with 9 bases lying between them. CDR3: CASSRRSGYTF. The CDR3 DNA is TGTGCCAGCAGCCGTCGTAGTGGCTACACCTTC.

The chain employs TRBV6-5 and TRBJ2-1; perhaps TRBD2 as D (6 bases). V was trimmed by 1 base and J by 3 bases, leaving 13 bases between them. The CDR3 is made up of 16 amino acids. Germline V gene data show CDR1 as MNHEY and CDR2 as SVGAGI. As DNA, the CDR3 is TGTGCCAGCAGTTACTTCGGGGGACTCGGCTACAATGAGCAGTTCTTC. Translation gives CASSYFGGLGYNEQFF.

The rearrangement uses TRBV7-9 and TRBJ2-1, with D unclear. Deletions cut 4 bases from V and 5 bases from J, with 9 bases between. Germline V CDR1 and CDR2: SEHNR, FQNEAQ (reference sequence). The CDR3 loop spans 13 amino acids. The chain's CDR3 is CASSSPTHNEQFF. For the CDR3, the DNA is TGTGCCAGCAGCTCCCCGACCCACAATGAGCAGTTCTTC.

This clonotype was seen only a few times. This chain uses TRBV4-1 with TRBJ2-5; the match to TRBD2 covers 10 bases. Trimming took 4 bases from V and 5 from J; bases not matched to a gene: 7. Germline V gene data show CDR1 as MGHRA and CDR2 as YSYEKL. The length of the CDR3 is 15 residues. The chain's CDR3 is CASSPGLAIPETQYF. The DNA of the CDR3 is TGCGCCAGCAGCCCGGGACTAGCGATACCGGAGACCCAGTACTTC.

V and J are TRBV20-1 and TRBJ2-5; the D gene is possibly TRBD1 (5 bases). Germline V CDR1 and CDR2: DFQATT, SNEGSKA (reference sequence). Trimming shortened V by 2 bases and J by 11 bases, and 18 bases separated the two germline ends. CDR3 length equals 13 residues. The CDR3 nucleotides read TGCAGTGCTAGAAGGGCAGGGTGGAATGAGCAGTACTTC. The encoded protein is CSARRAGWNEQYF.

This clonotype was seen once. The CDR3 DNA is TGTGCCAGCAGTGAAGTAGTTAGCGGGTACAATGAGCAGTTCTTC. Translating it yields CASSEVVSGYNEQFF. The rearrangement joins TRBV6-1 to TRBJ2-1, with 7 nucleotides matching TRBD2. The germline gives CDR1 MNHNS, CDR2 SASEGT. The CDR3 is made up of 15 amino acids. V shed 1 base, J shed 4 bases, and the junction held 4 bases outside the gene matches.

There are a few counts of this clonotype. This chain joins TRBV3-1 and TRBJ2-5; D gene uncertain. The V end lost 3 bases, the J end lost 7 bases, and 12 bases lay between the germline ends. CDR3 length: 13 residues. Looked up from germline, CDR1 is LGHDT and CDR2 is YNNKEL (reference sequence). As DNA, the CDR3 is TGTGCCAGCAGCCAGAAGGGTTTGGGGACCCAGTACTTC. This encodes CASSQKGLGTQYF.

This clonotype was seen repeatedly, ten times or more. V usage is TRBV3-1 and J usage is TRBJ2-5, with unresolved D. Trimming shortened V by 2 bases and J by 4 bases, and 20 bases separated the two germline ends. The V gene's germline CDR1 is LGHDT and CDR2 YNNKEL (reference sequence). The CDR3 covers 17 residues. The CDR3 nucleotides read TGTGCCAGCAGCCAAATAGTCTGGGAAGGGTCCAGAGAGACCCAGTACTTC. This codes for CASSQIVWEGSRETQYF.

A few counts support this clonotype. The chain is built from TRBV2 and TRBJ2-7; TRBD1 agrees at 10 bases. CDR3 length equals 16 residues. Germline V gene data show CDR1 as SNHLY and CDR2 as FYNNEI. Trimming removed 2 bases from V and 0 bases from J; junction bases left unmatched: 4. The CDR3, as DNA: TGTGCCAGCAGTGAATGGGGACAGGGGTCCTCCTACGAGCAGTACTTC. Translation: CASSEWGQGSSYEQYF.

This clonotype has only one observation. The rearrangement links TRBV24-1 to TRBJ2-3; a weak D match, TRBD1 (5 bases). From germline, CDR1 is KGHDR and CDR2 SFDVKD. The CDR3 length is 12 residues. The V end was cut by 7 bases, the J end by 5 bases, with 9 bases between. CDR3 residues: CATRATGDTQYF. As DNA, the CDR3 is TGTGCCACCAGGGCCACAGGAGATACGCAGTATTTT.

This clonotype was seen a handful of times. The chain joins TRBV6-5 to TRBJ1-2; D gene ambiguous. With 5 bases removed from V and 2 bases from J, the gap between germline ends came to 15 bases. The CDR3 is 15 residues long. Germline-derived CDR1 and CDR2 are MNHEY and SVGAGI. CDR3 nucleotides: TGTGCCAGCAGTCGAGGTGGGGTGGCGAACTATGGCTACACCTTC. Translated: CASSRGGVANYGYTF.

The genes are TRBV4-1 and TRBJ2-5; a possible D gene is TRBD2 (7 bases). V was trimmed by 0 bases and J by 6 bases, leaving 11 bases between them. The CDR3 extends over 14 amino acids. CDR1 is MGHRA and CDR2 is YSYEKL in the germline V gene. CDR3 coding DNA: TGCGCCAGCAGCCAAGAACCCGGGGGGCAGACCCAGTACTTC. Residues: CASSQEPGGQTQYF.

This clonotype appeared once. The junction differs from germline at one of its ends, possibly a read error. The rearrangement uses TRBV2 and TRBJ2-2, with a weak D call TRBD2 (6 bases). CDR3 length: 12 residues. Germline V gene sequence: CDR1 SNHLY, CDR2 FYNNEI. CDR3 residues: CASSSAWGERFF. The CDR3 DNA sequence: TGTGCCAGCAGTTCTGCGTGGGGGGAGCGGTTTTTT. The full variable domain, completed using reference TRBV2 and TRBJ2-2, is EPEVTQTPSHQVTQMGQEVILRCVPISNHLYFYWYRQILGQKVEFLVSFYNNEISEKSEIFDDQFSVERPDGSNFTLKIRSTKLEDSAMYFCASSSAWGERFFGEGSRLTVL.